Each of the 14 T cell receptor beta chains below was sequenced from the same sample in a study of patients and donors after allogeneic stem cell transplantation. MiXCR, run by TCRdb on the RT-PCR reads, gives a single entry per CDR3 protein. In the table there are over 350,000 distinct CDR3 sequences, 16% of which are singletons. The material sequenced was blood, either unsorted or a sorted T cell fraction (not recorded which). The receptors were gathered from a human donor who was either an allogeneic HSCT recipient or a stem cell or donor lymphocyte infusion donor (not recorded which). It is not recorded whose cells these are; they may come from a transplant donor.

This clonotype was seen only a few times. This chain joins TRBV7-2 and TRBJ1-5; D might be TRBD1 (5 bases). The CDR3 is 12 residues long. Germline V gene data show CDR1 as SGHTA and CDR2 as FQGNSA. V lost 8 bases and J lost 8, with 13 bases in between. The CDR3 DNA reads as TGTGCCAGCTCCCTGGCAGGGAAGCCCCAGCATTTT. Its translation is CASSLAGKPQHF.

This rearrangement joins TRBV5-1 to TRBJ1-1, with D possibly matching TRBD1 (5 bases). CDR3 length equals 15 residues. V lost 4 bases and J 1 base, leaving 14 bases between the germline ends. Germline lookup yields CDR1 SGHRS and CDR2 YFSETQ. DNA of the CDR3: TGCGCCAGCAGCCAAGGGGCCGGAGGGAACACTGAAGCTTTCTTT. It translates to CASSQGAGGNTEAFF.

This clonotype was recorded a few times. The V call is TRBV5-6, the J call TRBJ2-5; possibly TRBD2 for D (6 bases). CDR3 size: 11 residues. V was pared by 3 bases and J by 12 bases, with 12 bases between. Germline V gene data show CDR1 as SGHDT and CDR2 as YYEEEE. The DNA for the CDR3 is TGTGCCAGCAGCTCCCGGGAGCAGGAGTACTTC. This translates into CASSSREQEYF.

CDR3 protein: CASRRDRGYWTEAFF. CDR3 sequence (DNA): TGTGCCAGCAGGCGGGACAGGGGGTATTGGACTGAAGCTTTCTTT. The chain is built from TRBV7-9 and TRBJ1-1; 11 nucleotides line up with TRBD1. The V segment lost 6 bases and the J segment 5 bases; nucleotides outside the gene matches: 8. The CDR3 covers 15 residues. Germline-derived CDR1 and CDR2 are SEHNR and FQNEAQ (reference sequence).

The CDR3 is CASSLDGGRSGNTIYF. The CDR3 DNA reads TGCGCCAGCAGCTTGGATGGCGGCAGATCTGGAAACACCATATATTTT. The chain links TRBV5-1 to TRBJ1-3; D not certain. With 0 bases removed from V and 1 base from J, the gap between germline ends came to 11 bases. The length of the CDR3 is 16 residues. Germline CDR1 and CDR2: SGHRS and YFSETQ.

V gene TRBV2 combines with J gene TRBJ1-4; no reliable D call. This CDR3 is 11 amino acids long. V lost 7 bases, J lost 8 bases, and 8 bases lay in between. Germline V lookup: CDR1 SNHLY, CDR2 FYNNEI. In DNA form, the CDR3 reads TGTGCCAGCACCCAATTCGAAAAACTGTTTTTT. Translating gives CASTQFEKLFF.

This clonotype was seen at least ten times. The rearrangement links TRBV4-3 to TRBJ1-1, with D perhaps matching TRBD1 (6 bases). CDR1 and CDR2 from the germline V gene are LGHNA and YSLEER. The CDR3 sequence is 17 residues long. The V end lost 2 bases, the J end lost 0 bases, and 16 bases lay between the germline ends. DNA for the CDR3: TGCGCCAGCAGCCAACGTCTCATACAGGGCATGAACACTGAAGCTTTCTTT. Protein product: CASSQRLIQGMNTEAFF.

This chain connects TRBV5-1 to TRBJ1-2; D is possibly TRBD1 (5 bases). Trimming took off 1 base at V and 7 bases at J, with 11 bases between the two ends. CDR3 length: 13 residues. Per germline, CDR1 SGHRS and CDR2 YFSETQ. The CDR3 DNA reads TGCGCCAGCAGCTTGCCCGGGGCAAGTGGCTACACCTTC. Protein sequence: CASSLPGASGYTF.

V usage is TRBV4-3 and J usage is TRBJ1-3, with a tentative D call TRBD1 (6 bases). Deletions cut 3 bases from V and 7 bases from J, with 22 bases between. Looked up from germline, CDR1 is LGHNA and CDR2 is YSLEER. There are 17 residues in the CDR3. CDR3: CASSQAKAGGLGNTIYF. In DNA form, the CDR3 reads TGCGCCAGCAGCCAGGCTAAGGCGGGGGGCCTTGGCAACACCATATATTTT.

This clonotype was found a few times. This chain joins TRBV5-5 and TRBJ2-1, with 9 nucleotides matching TRBD2. With V trimmed by 6 bases and J by 3 bases, 13 bases remained unmatched. The CDR3 consists of 17 residues. Germline values: CDR1 SGHKS, CDR2 YYEKEE (reference sequence). The CDR3 nucleotides read TGTGCCAGCACCCTTGGACTAGCGACGGTTAACTACAATGAGCAGTTCTTC. Its translation: CASTLGLATVNYNEQFF.

The V and J genes are TRBV4-1 and TRBJ1-1; the D gene is possibly TRBD1 (5 bases). The length of the CDR3 is 14 residues. CDR1 and CDR2 (germline): MGHRA, YSYEKL. V gave up 1 base and J gave up 1 base, with 7 bases separating them. CDR3 bases: TGCGCCAGCAGCCAAGGACAGAGGAACACTGAAGCTTTCTTT. This sequence encodes CASSQGQRNTEAFF.

There are many counts of this clonotype. The J gene is TRBJ2-1, the V gene TRBV29-1, with D hard to call. This CDR3 is 13 amino acids long. V was clipped by 0 bases and J by 12 bases, with 15 bases between them. Germline CDR1 is SQVTM and CDR2 is ANQGSEA. Written as DNA, the CDR3 is TGCAGCGTTGAAGAGGAAGCAACGGTATGGCAGTTCTTC. It yields the protein CSVEEEATVWQFF.

This chain connects TRBV3-1 to TRBJ1-2, with 8 bases lining up with TRBD1. The CDR3 consists of 15 residues. Germline CDR1 is LGHDT and CDR2 is YNNKEL (reference sequence). After removal of 2 bases from V and 4 bases from J, the junction contained 6 bases not matched to a gene. The CDR3, as DNA: TGTGCCAGCAGCCAATGGACAGGGTCGGGCTATGGCTACACCTTC. Translating gives CASSQWTGSGYGYTF.

The sample holds a few counts of this clonotype. This sequence joins TRBV28 and TRBJ1-2; D remains unclear. This CDR3 spans 16 amino acids. V gave up 2 bases and J gave up 7 bases, with 20 bases separating them. Germline V lookup: CDR1 MDHEN, CDR2 SYDVKM. The CDR3 region is CASSLPLGPRTFGYTF. CDR3 sequence (DNA): TGTGCCAGCAGTTTACCACTCGGCCCCAGGACGTTTGGCTACACCTTC.